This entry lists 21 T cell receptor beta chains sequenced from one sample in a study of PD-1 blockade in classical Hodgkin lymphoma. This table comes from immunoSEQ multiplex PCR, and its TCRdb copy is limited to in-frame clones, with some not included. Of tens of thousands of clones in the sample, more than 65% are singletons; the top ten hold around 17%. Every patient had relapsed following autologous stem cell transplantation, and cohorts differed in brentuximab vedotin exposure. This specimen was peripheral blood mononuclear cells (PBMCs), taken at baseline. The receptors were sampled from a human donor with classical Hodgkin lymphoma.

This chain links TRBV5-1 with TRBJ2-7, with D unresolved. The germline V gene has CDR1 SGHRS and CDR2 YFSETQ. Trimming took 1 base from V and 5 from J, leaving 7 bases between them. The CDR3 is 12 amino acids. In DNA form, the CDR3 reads TGCGCCAGCAGCTTGACTTGGAACGAGCAGTACTTC. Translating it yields CASSLTWNEQYF.

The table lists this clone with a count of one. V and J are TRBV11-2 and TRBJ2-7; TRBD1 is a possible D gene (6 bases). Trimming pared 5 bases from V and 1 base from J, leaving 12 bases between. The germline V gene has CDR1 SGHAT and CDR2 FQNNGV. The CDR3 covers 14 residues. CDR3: CASSPAQGSYEQYV. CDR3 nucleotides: TGTGCCAGCAGCCCCGCTCAGGGGTCCTACGAGCAGTACGTC.

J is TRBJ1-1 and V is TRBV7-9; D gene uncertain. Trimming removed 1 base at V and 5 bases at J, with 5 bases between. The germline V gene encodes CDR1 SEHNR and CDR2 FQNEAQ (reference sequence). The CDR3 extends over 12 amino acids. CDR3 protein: CASSLEVTEAFF. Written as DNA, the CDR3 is TGTGCCAGCAGCTTAGAGGTTACTGAAGCTTTCTTT.

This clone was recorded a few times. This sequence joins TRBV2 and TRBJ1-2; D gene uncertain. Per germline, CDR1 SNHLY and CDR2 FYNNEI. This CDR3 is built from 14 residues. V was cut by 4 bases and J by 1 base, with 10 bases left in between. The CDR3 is CASSVGANNYGYTF. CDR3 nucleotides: TGTGCCAGCAGTGTCGGCGCAAATAACTATGGCTACACCTTC. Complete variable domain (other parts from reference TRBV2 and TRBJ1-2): EPEVTQTPSHQVTQMGQEVILRCVPISNHLYFYWYRQILGQKVEFLVSFYNNEISEKSEIFDDQFSVERPDGSNFTLKIRSTKLEDSAMYFCASSVGANNYGYTFGSGTRLTVV.

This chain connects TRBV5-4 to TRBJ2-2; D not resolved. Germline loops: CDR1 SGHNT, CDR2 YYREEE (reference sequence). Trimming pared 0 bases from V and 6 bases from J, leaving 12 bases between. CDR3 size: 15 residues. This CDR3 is CASSLGAAAAGELFF. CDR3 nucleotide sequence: TGTGCCAGCAGCTTGGGGGCTGCCGCCGCCGGGGAGCTGTTTTTT.

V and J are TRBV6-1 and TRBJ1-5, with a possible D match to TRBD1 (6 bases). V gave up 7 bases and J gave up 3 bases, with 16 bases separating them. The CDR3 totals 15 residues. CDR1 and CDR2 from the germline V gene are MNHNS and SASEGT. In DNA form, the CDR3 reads TGTGCCAGCATTACGGGGGCTTGGGCCAATCAGCCCCAGCATTTT. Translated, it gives CASITGAWANQPQHF.

CDR3: CASSLGTARTQYF. CDR3 DNA: TGTGCCAGCAGCTTGGGGACAGCGAGGACGCAGTATTTT. The rearrangement uses TRBV7-2 and TRBJ2-3; 7 positions agree with TRBD1. The CDR3 length is 13 residues. Trimming at V came to 3 bases and at J to 9 bases, leaving 6 bases not matched to a gene. Germline V lookup: CDR1 SGHTA, CDR2 FQGNSA. Drawing the rest from reference TRBV7-2 and TRBJ2-3, the complete variable domain is GAGVSQSPSNKVTEKGKDVELRCDPISGHTALYWYRQSLGQGLEFLIYFQGNSAPDKSGLPSDRFSAERTGGSVSTLTIQRTQQEDSAVYLCASSLGTARTQYFGPGTRLTVL.

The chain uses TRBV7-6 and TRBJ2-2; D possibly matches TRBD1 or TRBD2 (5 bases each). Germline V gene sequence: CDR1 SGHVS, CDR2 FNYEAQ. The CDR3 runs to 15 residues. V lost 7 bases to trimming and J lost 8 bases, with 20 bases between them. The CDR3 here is CASNSVERPGGELFF. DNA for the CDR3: TGTGCCAGCAACTCCGTGGAGCGGCCAGGGGGGGAGCTGTTTTTT.

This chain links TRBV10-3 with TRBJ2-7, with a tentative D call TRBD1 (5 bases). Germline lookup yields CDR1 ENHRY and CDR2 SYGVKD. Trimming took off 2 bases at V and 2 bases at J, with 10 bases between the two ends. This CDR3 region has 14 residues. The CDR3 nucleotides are TGTGCCATCAGTGAGACGAAGGGGACCTACGAGCAGTACTTC. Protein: CAISETKGTYEQYF.

CDR3 in DNA: TGTGCCAGTGGTTTACCGCCAGGGGAGCAGTACTTC. It specifies CASGLPPGEQYF. The chain has TRBV19 and TRBJ2-7; tentatively, D is TRBD1 (5 bases). With 8 bases removed from V and 7 bases from J, the gap between germline ends came to 15 bases. The CDR3 runs to 12 residues. The germline V gene has CDR1 LNHDA and CDR2 SQIVND (reference sequence).

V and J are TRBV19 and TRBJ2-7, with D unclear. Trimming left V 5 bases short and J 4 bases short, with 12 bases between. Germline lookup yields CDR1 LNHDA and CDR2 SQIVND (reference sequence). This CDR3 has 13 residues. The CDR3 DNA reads TGTGCCAGTAGTCCGGGCCCCCATTACGAGCAGTACGTC. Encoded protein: CASSPGPHYEQYV.

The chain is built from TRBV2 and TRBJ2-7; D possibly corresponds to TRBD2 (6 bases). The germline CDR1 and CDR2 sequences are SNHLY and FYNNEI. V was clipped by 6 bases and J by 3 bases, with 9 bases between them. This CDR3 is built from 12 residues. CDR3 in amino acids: CASRLTSYEQYF. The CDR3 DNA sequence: TGTGCCAGCAGGCTGACTAGCTACGAGCAGTACTTC.

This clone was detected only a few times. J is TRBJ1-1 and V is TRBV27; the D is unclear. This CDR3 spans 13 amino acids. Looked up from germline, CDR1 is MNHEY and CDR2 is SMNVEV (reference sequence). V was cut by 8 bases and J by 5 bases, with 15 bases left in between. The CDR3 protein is CASSWAGGTEAFF. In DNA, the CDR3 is TGTGCCAGCTCCTGGGCTGGAGGAACTGAAGCTTTCTTT.

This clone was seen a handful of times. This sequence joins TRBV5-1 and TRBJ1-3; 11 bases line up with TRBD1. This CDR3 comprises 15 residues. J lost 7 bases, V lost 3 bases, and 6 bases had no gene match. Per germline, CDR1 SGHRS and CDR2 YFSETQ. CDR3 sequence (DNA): TGCGCCAGCAGCTCGGGACAGGGGGGCAGGAACACCATATATTTT. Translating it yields CASSSGQGGRNTIYF.

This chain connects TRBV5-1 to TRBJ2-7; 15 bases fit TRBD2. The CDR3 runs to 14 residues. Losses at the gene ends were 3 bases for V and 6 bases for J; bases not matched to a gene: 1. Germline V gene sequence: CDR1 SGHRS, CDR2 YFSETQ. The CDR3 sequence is CASSWGLAGGEQYF. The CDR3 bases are TGCGCCAGCAGCTGGGGACTAGCGGGAGGCGAGCAGTACTTC.

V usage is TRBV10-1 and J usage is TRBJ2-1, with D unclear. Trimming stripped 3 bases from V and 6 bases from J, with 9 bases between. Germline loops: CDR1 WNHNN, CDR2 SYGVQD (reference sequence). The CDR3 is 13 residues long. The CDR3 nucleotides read TGCGCCAGCAGTGACCCTGGCCTCAATGAGCAGTTCTTC. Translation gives CASSDPGLNEQFF.

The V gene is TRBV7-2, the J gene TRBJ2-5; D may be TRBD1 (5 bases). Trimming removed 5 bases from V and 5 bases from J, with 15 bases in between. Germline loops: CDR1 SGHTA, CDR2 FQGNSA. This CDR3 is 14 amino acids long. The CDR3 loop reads CASSPRVKAETQYF. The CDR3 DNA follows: TGTGCCAGCAGCCCCAGGGTGAAGGCTGAGACCCAGTACTTC.

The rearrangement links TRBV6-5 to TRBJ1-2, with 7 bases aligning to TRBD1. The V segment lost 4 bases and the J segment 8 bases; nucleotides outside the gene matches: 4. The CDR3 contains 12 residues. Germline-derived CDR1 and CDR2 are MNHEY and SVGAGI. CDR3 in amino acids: CASSFSTGGYTF. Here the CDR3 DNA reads TGTGCCAGCAGTTTCTCGACAGGGGGCTACACCTTC.

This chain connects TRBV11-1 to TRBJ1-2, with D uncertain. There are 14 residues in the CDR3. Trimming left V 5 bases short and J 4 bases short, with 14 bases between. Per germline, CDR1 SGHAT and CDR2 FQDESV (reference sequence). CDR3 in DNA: TGTGCCAGCAGCCCCCGGGGAGTGGTCTATGGCTACACCTTC. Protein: CASSPRGVVYGYTF.

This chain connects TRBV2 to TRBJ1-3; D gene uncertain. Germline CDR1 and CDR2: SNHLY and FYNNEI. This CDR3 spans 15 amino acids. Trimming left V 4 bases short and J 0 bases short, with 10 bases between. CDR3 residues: CASSVDFASGNTIYF. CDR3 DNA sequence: TGTGCCAGCAGTGTGGATTTCGCCTCTGGAAACACCATATATTTT.

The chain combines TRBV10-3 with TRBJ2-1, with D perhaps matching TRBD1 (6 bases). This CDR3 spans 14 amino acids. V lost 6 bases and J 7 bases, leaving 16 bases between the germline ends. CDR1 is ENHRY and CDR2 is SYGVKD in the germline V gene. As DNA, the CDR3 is TGTGCCATCAGCGGGGCCAGGGGCGGGAATGAGCAGTTCTTC. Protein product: CAISGARGGNEQFF.